This T cell receptor (beta chain) was observed in a study of vaccination effects on CD4 cells after COVID-19. Points on this clone: Its specificity is unknown.

Repertoires were generated with immunoSEQ multiplex PCR, while TCRdb's copy carries only in-frame clones and drops some. Of some 36,000 clones listed, about two thirds are singletons. Germline V gene lookup returns CDR1 SGHRS and CDR2 YFSETQ. The CDR3 is made up of 15 amino acids. Trimming shortened V by 0 bases and J by 3 bases, and 11 bases separated the two germline ends. The culture ran for around nine days before CD4+ T cells were isolated. IL-2 medium was substituted for half the medium on days 3 and 7. The study's findings and limits: Vaccine-induced clones in healthy vaccinees cross-reacted with common cold coronaviruses in only 1 of 255 cases. Clones of infection and vaccine origin contracted markedly late after vaccination. Researchers reported few convalescent patients and no early post-infection timepoints in the study.

The genes are TRBV5-1 and TRBJ2-3, with D possibly being TRBD1 or TRBD2 (6 bases each). Sequenced here: CD4+ T cells from PBMCs cultured without peptide, sampled before COVID-19 vaccination. The receptor's source is a human donor who received a COVID-19 vaccine. The CDR3 loop reads CASSLEGGRTDTQYF. CDR3 coding DNA: TGCGCCAGCAGCTTGGAGGGGGGCAGGACAGATACGCAGTATTTT.